The clone carrying this T cell receptor beta chain was counted only a few times. What it binds is unknown. Quantitative 5'-RACE was performed with molecular barcodes, and it yielded the TCR beta libraries. TCRdb re-called the 5' RACE reads with MiXCR, one entry per CDR3 protein. This table holds about 800,000 distinct CDR3 sequences, 12% found once. Germline-derived CDR1 and CDR2 are MNHEY and SVGAGI. The V and J ends lost 2 bases and 4 bases respectively, with 17 bases between them. This CDR3 region has 16 residues. These data are taken from a study of CD8 T cells in ankylosing spondylitis. Findings and limits, study-wide: In synovial fluid and blood from reactive arthritis, some motif variants were previously reported. Disease-linked clones bore a CD8+ phenotype and were relatively rare in peripheral blood. Made up of about eight highly homologous variants, a TCR beta motif appeared characteristic of ankylosing spondylitis blood. Reportedly, matched ankylosing spondylitis synovial fluid was significantly enriched for disease-linked clones.

The receptor's source is a male donor with ankylosing spondylitis. The rearrangement joins TRBV6-5 to TRBJ1-1; maybe TRBD1 (5 bases). Sequencing used blood, either unsorted or a sorted T cell fraction (not recorded which). CDR3 amino acids: CASSYRGRGSSTEAFF. The CDR3 nucleotides read TGTGCCAGCAGTTACCGGGGACGAGGGAGTAGCACTGAAGCTTTCTTT.